The 22 T cell receptor beta chains below all came from one sample that was sequenced in a study of response to subunit inactivated influenza vaccine. TCRdb redid the calling of the RT-PCR reads with MiXCR, one entry per CDR3 protein. The table shows hundreds of thousands of distinct CDR3 sequences, with 18% occurring only once. The material was PBMCs from blood, obtained about 5 days after vaccination. Receptors were obtained from a man between 45 and 60 years old who received an inactivated influenza vaccine.

This clonotype was detected only a few times. V usage is TRBV2 and J usage is TRBJ1-1; 7 bases fit TRBD1. V shed 6 bases and J 0 bases; nucleotides not matched to a gene: 7. The CDR3 has 15 residues. Per germline, CDR1 SNHLY and CDR2 FYNNEI. The CDR3 DNA follows: TGTGCCAGCAGAAAGGGGGCAGGGATGAACACTGAAGCTTTCTTT. It specifies CASRKGAGMNTEAFF.

This clonotype was recorded at least ten times. The rearrangement uses TRBV12-3 or TRBV12-4 and TRBJ2-1, with D uncertain. The CDR3 has 13 amino acids. V lost 8 bases to trimming and J lost 8 bases, with 16 bases between them. Here the CDR3 reads CASGASQWDEQFF. The CDR3 DNA is TGTGCCAGCGGAGCCTCTCAGTGGGATGAGCAGTTCTTC.

The chain has TRBV12-3 or TRBV12-4 and TRBJ2-1; TRBD1 might be the D (5 bases). The CDR3 length is 13 residues. V was cut by 6 bases and J by 7 bases, with 13 bases left in between. CDR3 amino acids: CASRLRESNEQFF. As DNA, the CDR3 is TGTGCCAGCAGACTCAGGGAAAGTAATGAGCAGTTCTTC.

The sample holds a few counts of this clonotype. The chain combines TRBV5-1 with TRBJ2-2, with D possibly TRBD1 on 5 matching bases. Germline CDR1 SGHRS, CDR2 YFSETQ. This CDR3 is built from 16 residues. Trimming took off 4 bases at V and 0 bases at J, with 13 bases between the two ends. CDR3 sequence reads: CASSAVRAANTGELFF. DNA of the CDR3: TGCGCCAGCAGCGCCGTCAGGGCGGCGAACACCGGGGAGCTGTTTTTT.

The gene calls are TRBV7-3 and TRBJ2-7, with D maybe TRBD1 (6 bases). CDR1 and CDR2 (germline): SGHTA, FQGTGA. The length of the CDR3 is 15 residues. The V end was cut by 6 bases, the J end by 5 bases, with 20 bases between. The CDR3, as DNA: TGTGCCAGCAGTACCGGGGTCAGGGGAGTCCACGAGCAGTACTTC. The encoded protein is CASSTGVRGVHEQYF.

This clonotype was recorded a few times. This chain connects TRBV7-6 to TRBJ2-3; the D call may be TRBD1 or TRBD2 (5 bases each). In germline, CDR1 is SGHVS, CDR2 FNYEAQ. The CDR3 runs to 16 residues. The V end was cut by 0 bases, the J end by 0 bases, with 10 bases between. The CDR3 sequence is CASSLAGGSSTDTQYF. The CDR3 DNA follows: TGTGCCAGCAGCTTAGCTGGGGGATCTAGCACAGATACGCAGTATTTT.

The J gene is TRBJ2-6, the V gene TRBV5-1, with D possibly being TRBD1 (6 bases). V was trimmed by 4 bases and J by 1 base, leaving 9 bases between them. The CDR3 has 15 residues. Germline assignment: CDR1 SGHRS and CDR2 YFSETQ. The DNA for the CDR3 is TGCGCCAGCAGCGTCAGGGGTTCTGGGGCCAACGTCCTGACTTTC. Protein: CASSVRGSGANVLTF.

J is TRBJ2-2 and V is TRBV20-1; 7 nucleotides line up with TRBD1. The CDR3 runs 16 residues. Germline V gene data show CDR1 as DFQATT and CDR2 as SNEGSKA (reference sequence). The V and J ends lost 2 bases and 5 bases, in that order; junction bases with no gene match: 11. The CDR3 here is CSARPDRVTRTGELFF. In nucleotides, the CDR3 is TGCAGTGCTAGACCTGACAGGGTGACGCGTACCGGGGAGCTGTTTTTT.

This clonotype has ten or more counts. The CDR3 loop is CSIRDRLNTEAFF. Written as DNA, the CDR3 is TGCAGCATCAGGGACAGACTGAACACTGAAGCTTTCTTT. V and J are TRBV29-1 and TRBJ1-1; 7 bases agree with TRBD1. CDR1 and CDR2 (germline): SQVTM, ANQGSEA. The CDR3 runs to 13 residues. Trimming cost V 8 bases and J 0 bases; bases outside gene matches: 6.

This clonotype was picked up a small number of times. This chain links TRBV20-1 with TRBJ2-5; D gene ambiguous. The germline V gene has CDR1 DFQATT and CDR2 SNEGSKA (reference sequence). Between the trimmed V and J ends, which lost 3 bases and 2 bases, there was a span of 7 bases. The CDR3 runs 12 residues. CDR3 protein: CSASGPQETQYF. Here the CDR3 DNA reads TGCAGTGCTAGTGGGCCGCAAGAGACCCAGTACTTC.

This clonotype was seen at least ten times. The genes are TRBV2 and TRBJ2-2; D call uncertain. The CDR3 runs to 14 residues. V was cut by 4 bases and J by 4 bases, with 10 bases left in between. Germline CDR1 is SNHLY and CDR2 is FYNNEI. In DNA form, the CDR3 reads TGTGCCAGCAGTGCTGGGGTGGGCACCGGGGAGCTGTTTTTT. Translated, it gives CASSAGVGTGELFF.

At least ten counts were recorded for this clonotype. The chain uses TRBV6-5 and TRBJ2-1; TRBD1 matches at 9 bases. After removal of 2 bases from V and 10 bases from J, the junction contained 9 bases not matched to a gene. The CDR3 is 15 residues long. The V gene's germline CDR1 is MNHEY and CDR2 SVGAGI. The CDR3 loop reads CASSYRGQGHSEQFF. CDR3 in DNA: TGTGCCAGCAGTTACAGGGGACAGGGTCATAGCGAGCAGTTCTTC.

The rearrangement uses TRBV20-1 and TRBJ2-3; D gene uncertain. V lost 6 bases to trimming and J lost 0 bases, with 13 bases between them. The CDR3 runs 14 residues. Germline V gene sequence: CDR1 DFQATT, CDR2 SNEGSKA (reference sequence). The CDR3 DNA sequence: TGCAGTGCCCCACCGGGCTTTAGCACAGATACGCAGTATTTT. Translation: CSAPPGFSTDTQYF.

The V and J genes are TRBV11-2 and TRBJ2-5; 8 bases line up with TRBD2. J was trimmed by 3 bases and V by 4 bases; bases with no gene match: 4. Germline CDR1 and CDR2: SGHAT and FQNNGV. The CDR3 consists of 14 residues. The CDR3 DNA reads TGTGCCAGCAGCTATCCCGGGGGGGAAGAGACCCAGTACTTC. Amino acids: CASSYPGGEETQYF.

In its sample, this clonotype was seen a few times. The J gene is TRBJ2-4, the V gene TRBV29-1; tentative D call: TRBD2 (6 bases). Per germline, CDR1 SQVTM and CDR2 ANQGSEA. The germline V and J ends were trimmed by 7 bases and 9 bases, with 13 bases remaining between them. The CDR3 is 11 amino acids. CDR3: CSATWRGIQYF. As DNA, the CDR3 is TGCAGCGCAACGTGGAGGGGCATTCAGTACTTC.

The chain links TRBV5-1 to TRBJ2-2; 10 bases map to TRBD2. The CDR3 is 17 residues long. The V segment lost 4 bases and the J segment 3 bases; nucleotides outside the gene matches: 9. CDR1 SGHRS and CDR2 YFSETQ come from the germline V gene. The CDR3 spells CASSPGLARLDTGELFF. CDR3 DNA sequence: TGCGCCAGCAGCCCGGGACTAGCGCGGTTGGACACCGGGGAGCTGTTTTTT. Full variable domain (missing parts from reference TRBV5-1 and TRBJ2-2): KAGVTQTPRYLIKTRGQQVTLSCSPISGHRSVSWYQQTPGQGLQFLFEYFSETQRNKGNFPGRFSGRQFSNSRSEMNVSTLELGDSALYLCASSPGLARLDTGELFFGEGSRLTVL.

This clonotype was observed at least ten times. V gene TRBV10-3 combines with J gene TRBJ2-2; 8 nucleotides align to TRBD2. The J segment lost 6 bases and the V segment lost 5 bases, leaving 14 bases of the junction unmatched. CDR3 size: 17 residues. Per the germline V gene, CDR1 is ENHRY and CDR2 is SYGVKD. CDR3 coding DNA: TGTGCCATCAGTATAGGGAAGCGGGAGAGGCTGGCCGGGGAGCTGTTTTTT. Translated: CAISIGKRERLAGELFF.

This chain joins TRBV7-9 and TRBJ2-3, with D tentatively TRBD1 or TRBD2 (5 bases each). This CDR3 is 13 amino acids long. Per the germline V gene, CDR1 is SEHNR and CDR2 is FQNEAQ (reference sequence). V lost 5 bases, J lost 2 bases, and 8 bases lay in between. The CDR3 sequence is CASSRGDTDTQYF. The CDR3, as DNA: TGTGCCAGCAGCCGGGGCGACACAGATACGCAGTATTTT.

The CDR3 DNA is TGCAGTGCTATATCTAGGCGGGAGGTTCCACCCCGCGAGCAGTACTTC. It encodes CSAISRREVPPREQYF. The rearrangement links TRBV20-1 to TRBJ2-7; 8 bases match TRBD2. Germline V CDR1 and CDR2: DFQATT, SNEGSKA (reference sequence). This CDR3 spans 16 amino acids. After removal of 4 bases from V and 6 bases from J, the junction contained 17 bases not matched to a gene.

This clonotype has only a few counts. J is TRBJ2-3 and V is TRBV29-1; D unresolved. Per germline, CDR1 SQVTM and CDR2 ANQGSEA. V lost 4 bases to trimming and J lost 2 bases, with 13 bases between them. The CDR3 totals 14 residues. The chain's CDR3 is CSVGKNRYTDTQYF. DNA of the CDR3: TGCAGCGTTGGGAAAAACCGATACACAGATACGCAGTATTTT.

The rearrangement joins TRBV4-2 to TRBJ1-4; D might be TRBD1 (5 bases). The length of the CDR3 is 14 residues. The V end was cut by 4 bases, the J end by 3 bases, with 9 bases between. CDR1 and CDR2 from the germline V gene are LGHNA and YNFKEQ. CDR3 sequence: CASSLDTANEKLFF. The CDR3 nucleotides read TGTGCCAGCAGCCTGGACACGGCTAATGAAAAACTGTTTTTT.

This clonotype came up a few times. This chain uses TRBV7-9 with TRBJ2-7, with D maybe TRBD1 (6 bases). Germline V CDR1 and CDR2: SEHNR, FQNEAQ (reference sequence). V was clipped by 0 bases and J by 0 bases, with 12 bases between them. This CDR3 contains 16 residues. The CDR3 loop is CASSLAPPGDSYEQYF. Here the CDR3 DNA reads TGTGCCAGCAGCTTAGCCCCCCCAGGGGACTCCTACGAGCAGTACTTC.